The 22 T cell receptor beta chains below come from one sample, sequenced in a study of T cells in Graves' hyperthyroidism and ophthalmopathy. There were TCR beta CDR3 regions amplified from RNA transcripts. The TCR CDR3 was amplified in a first-round RT-PCR using the HTBI primer set. TCRdb processed the multiplex PCR reads anew with MiXCR; each CDR3 protein has one entry. The table includes roughly 380,000 distinct CDR3 sequences, around an eighth detected once. Sequenced input: blood. All receptors derive from a man under 40 with Graves' hyperthyroidism that later progressed to Graves' ophthalmopathy.

This clonotype was counted only a few times. The chain uses TRBV29-1 and TRBJ2-7; D might be TRBD2 (5 bases). CDR1 and CDR2 from the germline V gene are SQVTM and ANQGSEA. Trimming removed 7 bases at V and 0 bases at J, with 16 bases between. The CDR3 has 14 amino acids. The DNA for the CDR3 is TGCAGCGCGTCCGGGGTTCTCGGCTCCTACGAGCAGTACTTC. This codes for CSASGVLGSYEQYF.

At least ten counts were recorded for this clonotype. The J gene is TRBJ1-1, the V gene TRBV28, with D maybe TRBD1 (6 bases). Germline V gives CDR1 MDHEN, CDR2 SYDVKM. Trimming shortened V by 5 bases and J by 4 bases, and 14 bases separated the two germline ends. The length of the CDR3 is 14 residues. DNA of the CDR3: TGTGCCAGCAGTCCCCGGGACATCGCCACTGAAGCTTTCTTT. It translates to CASSPRDIATEAFF.

The chain employs TRBV12-3 or TRBV12-4 and TRBJ2-5; maybe TRBD2 (6 bases). V lost 5 bases and J 0 bases, leaving 13 bases between the germline ends. The CDR3 has 15 residues. The CDR3 nucleotides read TGTGCCAGCAGTGCAGGGACTGTTTACCAAGAGACCCAGTACTTC. Protein product: CASSAGTVYQETQYF.

This clonotype has ten or more counts. The chain uses TRBV4-1 and TRBJ2-7, with TRBD1 identical over 10 bases. The CDR3 has 14 amino acids. Germline CDR1 is MGHRA and CDR2 is YSYEKL. Trimming took 4 bases from V and 7 from J; bases not matched to a gene: 7. The CDR3 spells CASSRGTGVWEQYF. The DNA of the CDR3 is TGCGCCAGCAGCCGCGGGACAGGGGTATGGGAGCAGTACTTC.

This clonotype has ten or more counts. V and J are TRBV6-1 and TRBJ2-2; 8 bases are a match to TRBD1. The germline gives CDR1 MNHNS, CDR2 SASEGT. The CDR3 runs 15 residues. J lost 3 bases, V lost 4 bases, and 4 bases had no gene match. The DNA for the CDR3 is TGTGCCAGCAGTGGACCAGGGGGCCACACCGGGGAGCTGTTTTTT. Amino acid sequence: CASSGPGGHTGELFF.

In this sample, this clonotype turned up a few times. The chain recombines TRBV9 with TRBJ1-1; no clear D gene. This CDR3 has 13 amino acids. The ends were cut back, 0 bases at V and 4 bases at J, with 7 bases in the middle. Germline V gene lookup returns CDR1 SGDLS and CDR2 YYNGEE. CDR3 sequence reads: CASSVGMVTEAFF. The CDR3 DNA is TGTGCCAGCAGCGTAGGTATGGTCACTGAAGCTTTCTTT.

This clonotype was seen repeatedly, ten times or more. The chain has TRBV18 and TRBJ1-2; possible D gene TRBD1, 6 bases. This CDR3 has 14 residues. V dropped 3 bases and J dropped 1 base, with 9 bases sitting between them. CDR1 and CDR2 from the germline V gene are KGHSH and LQKENI. In nucleotides, the CDR3 is TGTGCCAGCTCACCGACAGGAGTTAACTATGGCTACACCTTC. It codes for CASSPTGVNYGYTF.

In the case of this clonotype: This sequence may be a read error, since a much larger clone differs from it by one base. V is TRBV2 and J is TRBJ2-2; D is tentatively TRBD1 or TRBD2 (5 bases each). The CDR3 is 14 residues long. Germline assignment: CDR1 SNHLY and CDR2 FYNNEI. In DNA, the CDR3 is TGTGCCGGCAGTGAGGGGCGGAACACCGGGGAGCTGTTTTTT. Its translation is CAGSEGRNTGELFF.

This clonotype was seen at least ten times. In DNA, the CDR3 is TGTGCCAGCAGCTTAGTTCCGGGAGATACGCAGTATTTT. Amino acid sequence: CASSLVPGDTQYF. V gene TRBV11-1 combines with J gene TRBJ2-3; D is undetermined. Trimming removed 1 base at V and 5 bases at J, with 7 bases between. Germline V gene sequence: CDR1 SGHAT, CDR2 FQDESV (reference sequence). The CDR3 extends over 13 amino acids.

This clonotype was seen ten or more times. V usage is TRBV20-1 and J usage is TRBJ1-2, with TRBD1 identical over 8 bases. CDR1 and CDR2 from the germline V gene are DFQATT and SNEGSKA (reference sequence). This CDR3 has 17 residues. Trimming cost V 3 bases and J 4 bases; bases outside gene matches: 16. CDR3 nucleotide sequence: TGCAGTGCTAGGCAGGTGGACAGGGACTCTTTCGGCTATGGCTACACCTTC. Its protein is CSARQVDRDSFGYGYTF.

The rearrangement links TRBV28 to TRBJ2-1; a possible D gene is TRBD1 (5 bases). This CDR3 contains 14 residues. V was shortened by 3 bases and J by 9 bases, with 15 bases between the two germline ends. The V gene's germline CDR1 is MDHEN and CDR2 SYDVKM. The CDR3 here is CASSFFGFRGEQFF. The CDR3 nucleotides are TGTGCCAGCAGTTTTTTTGGGTTTAGGGGTGAGCAGTTCTTC.

The rearrangement links TRBV19 to TRBJ1-2; D ambiguous. From germline, CDR1 is LNHDA and CDR2 SQIVND (reference sequence). This CDR3 comprises 12 residues. Trimming cost V 11 bases and J 2 bases, with 12 bases left between them. CDR3: CAGGGDNYGYTF. CDR3 DNA sequence: TGTGCCGGTGGAGGAGACAACTATGGCTACACCTTC.

At least ten counts were recorded for this clonotype. The J gene is TRBJ1-2, the V gene TRBV28, with 10 bases matching TRBD1. CDR1 MDHEN and CDR2 SYDVKM come from the germline V gene. The CDR3 has 17 residues. V shed 4 bases and J 4 bases; nucleotides not matched to a gene: 12. As DNA, the CDR3 is TGTGCCAGCAGTTCTTTCGGACAGGGGGTTTTAGGCTATGGCTACACCTTC. Translated: CASSSFGQGVLGYGYTF.

The sample holds many counts of this clonotype. Here the CDR3 DNA reads TGTGCCAGCAGTTCCCTTAGCCCTCAAGAGACCCAGTACTTC. Its protein product is CASSSLSPQETQYF. This chain joins TRBV6-1 and TRBJ2-5; D remains ambiguous. CDR3 size: 14 residues. CDR1 is MNHNS and CDR2 is SASEGT in the germline V gene. Trimming removed 5 bases from V and 2 bases from J, with 12 bases in between.

This clonotype was observed at least ten times. This chain connects TRBV6-1 to TRBJ1-1; no clear D. CDR1 and CDR2 (germline): MNHNS, SASEGT. The CDR3 length is 13 residues. V dropped 2 bases and J dropped 1 base, with 5 bases sitting between them. The CDR3 sequence is CASSEHRNTEAFF. The CDR3 bases are TGTGCCAGCAGTGAACACAGGAACACTGAAGCTTTCTTT.

This clonotype showed up just a few times. The CDR3 loop reads CASSLIHPGGAIQETQYF. DNA for the CDR3: TGTGCCAGCAGCTTGATACACCCTGGTGGGGCCATCCAAGAGACCCAGTACTTC. The rearrangement uses TRBV7-2 and TRBJ2-5, with D possibly being TRBD1 (5 bases). V was trimmed by 3 bases and J by 1 base, leaving 21 bases between them. The CDR3 covers 18 residues. Germline V gene data show CDR1 as SGHTA and CDR2 as FQGNSA.

This clonotype occurred many times. The CDR3 DNA sequence: TGTGCCACCAGCAGAGCAGTGGGGAGCTATCAGCCCCAGCATTTT. It yields the protein CATSRAVGSYQPQHF. This sequence joins TRBV15 and TRBJ1-5; unclear D gene. Trimming took 1 base from V and 5 from J, leaving 12 bases between them. Germline CDR1 LNHNV, CDR2 YYDKDF (reference sequence). The CDR3 has 15 residues. The full variable domain, with the rest looked up from reference TRBV15 and TRBJ1-5, is DAMVIQNPRYQVTQFGKPVTLSCSQTLNHNVMYWYQQKSSQAPKLLFHYYDKDFNNEADTPDNFQSRRPNTSFCFLDIRSPGLGDTAMYLCATSRAVGSYQPQHFGDGTRLSIL.

This clonotype was detected only a few times. J is TRBJ2-5 and V is TRBV20-1; 7 positions match TRBD2. Per the germline V gene, CDR1 is DFQATT and CDR2 is SNEGSKA (reference sequence). Trimming took 5 bases from V and 2 from J; bases not matched to a gene: 2. This CDR3 is 12 amino acids long. The CDR3 protein is CSARLAQETQYF. CDR3 sequence (DNA): TGCAGTGCTCGACTAGCTCAAGAGACCCAGTACTTC.

V is TRBV5-5 and J is TRBJ2-3; D uncertain. This CDR3 contains 13 residues. Trimming took 4 bases from V and 2 from J, leaving 8 bases between them. Germline-derived CDR1 and CDR2 are SGHKS and YYEKEE (reference sequence). The chain's CDR3 is CASSADDTDTQYF. DNA for the CDR3: TGTGCCAGCAGCGCCGATGACACAGATACGCAGTATTTT.

Only a few counts were recorded for this clonotype. This chain connects TRBV4-2 to TRBJ2-7, with a tentative D call TRBD1 (6 bases). Deletions cut 1 base from V and 0 bases from J, with 13 bases between. This CDR3 region has 16 residues. From germline, CDR1 is LGHNA and CDR2 YNFKEQ. CDR3 in amino acids: CASSQGMTGVSYEQYF. The CDR3 DNA reads as TGTGCCAGCAGCCAAGGGATGACAGGCGTCTCCTACGAGCAGTACTTC.

V usage is TRBV30 and J usage is TRBJ2-1; a weak D match, TRBD2 (5 bases). V was shortened by 2 bases and J by 5 bases, with 16 bases between the two germline ends. Germline V gives CDR1 GTSNPN, CDR2 SVGIG (reference sequence). The CDR3 is 15 amino acids. In nucleotides, the CDR3 is TGTGCCTGGAGTTTCCCTGGGTACGGGGACAATGAGCAGTTCTTC. This translates into CAWSFPGYGDNEQFF.

This clonotype has ten or more counts. The CDR3 nucleotides are TGTGCCAGCAGCATCCAAAGATTGCCGGGGACTCAGCCCCAGCATTTT. Translating it yields CASSIQRLPGTQPQHF. The rearrangement links TRBV7-8 to TRBJ1-5; maybe TRBD1 (5 bases). The germline CDR1 and CDR2 sequences are SGHVS and FQNEAQ. Trimming cost V 5 bases and J 6 bases, with 20 bases left between them. This CDR3 region has 16 residues.